Listed here are 3 T cell receptor beta chains from one sample, sequenced in a study of blood T cell repertoires in COVID-19. Only in-frame clones appear in the TCRdb table, and some are missing; sequencing was by immunoSEQ multiplex PCR. There are fewer than 70,000 clones in the sample; 80% to 85% occur only once, and approximately 21% lies in the top ten. Sample: peripheral blood. The origin of the receptors is a young man with COVID-19, enrolled during active disease.

J is TRBJ1-2 and V is TRBV2; D is ambiguous. The germline gives CDR1 SNHLY, CDR2 FYNNEI. Trimming took 1 base from V and 0 from J, leaving 9 bases between them. The CDR3 is 15 residues long. This CDR3 is CASSEDAGTNYGYTF. The CDR3 bases are TGTGCCAGCAGTGAAGATGCGGGGACTAACTATGGCTACACCTTC.

This chain connects TRBV15 to TRBJ2-1; D call uncertain. The CDR3 sequence is 13 residues long. Trimming removed 5 bases from V and 5 bases from J, with 10 bases in between. Germline CDR1 LNHNV, CDR2 YYDKDF (reference sequence). The CDR3 nucleotides read TGTGCCACCAGCCGAAGCCGAGACAATGAGCAGTTCTTC. The encoded protein is CATSRSRDNEQFF.

The V call is TRBV6-4, the J call TRBJ1-6; a possible D gene is TRBD1 (5 bases). Looked up from germline, CDR1 is MRHNA and CDR2 is SNTAGT. This CDR3 is 13 amino acids long. Trimming removed 2 bases from V and 7 bases from J, with 6 bases in between. CDR3 sequence (DNA): TGTGCCAGCAGTGACAGGGGAAATTCACCCCTCCACTTT. Protein product: CASSDRGNSPLHF.